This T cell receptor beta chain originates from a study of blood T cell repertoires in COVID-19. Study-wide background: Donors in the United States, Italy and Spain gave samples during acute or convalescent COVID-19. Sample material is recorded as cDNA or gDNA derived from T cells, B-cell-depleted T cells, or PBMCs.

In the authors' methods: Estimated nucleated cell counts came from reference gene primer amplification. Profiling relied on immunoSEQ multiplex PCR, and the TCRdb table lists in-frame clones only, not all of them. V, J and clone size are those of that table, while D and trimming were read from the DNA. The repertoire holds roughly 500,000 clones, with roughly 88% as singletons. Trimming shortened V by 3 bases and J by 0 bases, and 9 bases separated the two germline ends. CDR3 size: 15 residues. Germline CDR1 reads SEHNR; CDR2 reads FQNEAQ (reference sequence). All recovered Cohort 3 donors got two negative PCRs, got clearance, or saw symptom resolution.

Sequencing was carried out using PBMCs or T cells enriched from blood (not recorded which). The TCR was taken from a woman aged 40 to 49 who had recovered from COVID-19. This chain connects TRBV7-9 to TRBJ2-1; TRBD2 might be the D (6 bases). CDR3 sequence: CASSFSGSSYNEQFF. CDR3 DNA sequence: TGTGCCAGCAGCTTTAGCGGTAGCTCCTACAATGAGCAGTTCTTC.